Given below is one T cell receptor beta chain in context. Antigen: not known. This sample stems from a study of Graves' ophthalmopathy and Graves' hyperthyroidism. General study results and limits: Also, most clonotypes expanded in the thyroid above 0.001 frequency appeared in blood. Ophthalmopathy progression prediction by the model yielded a sensitivity of 55% to 71% and a specificity of less than 75%.

As the template, RNA transcripts were used to amplify TCR beta CDR3 regions. Second-round multiplex PCR followed a first-round RT-PCR using HTBI primers. MiXCR, applied by TCRdb to the multiplex PCR reads, yields one record per CDR3 protein. The data contain around 520,000 distinct CDR3 sequences, under 45% of them singletons. Additional autoimmune diseases, uncontrolled infections, pregnancy or lactation disqualified patients. Diagnostic conclusions were grounded in clinical symptoms, serum thyroxine, TRAb, thyroid ultrasound and orbital computed tomography. CDR3 length: 15 amino acids. Germline V gene lookup returns CDR1 MDHEN and CDR2 SYDVKM. V was shortened by 2 bases and J by 7 bases, with 15 bases between the two germline ends.

The sample consisted of peripheral blood or thyroid tissue (not recorded which). The V call is TRBV28, the J call TRBJ1-3; no definite D call. The receptor comes from an adult man with Graves' hyperthyroidism. In DNA, the CDR3 is TGTGCCAGCAGTTTAGTGAGAGTGAACGGGAACACCATATATTTT. It specifies CASSLVRVNGNTIYF.